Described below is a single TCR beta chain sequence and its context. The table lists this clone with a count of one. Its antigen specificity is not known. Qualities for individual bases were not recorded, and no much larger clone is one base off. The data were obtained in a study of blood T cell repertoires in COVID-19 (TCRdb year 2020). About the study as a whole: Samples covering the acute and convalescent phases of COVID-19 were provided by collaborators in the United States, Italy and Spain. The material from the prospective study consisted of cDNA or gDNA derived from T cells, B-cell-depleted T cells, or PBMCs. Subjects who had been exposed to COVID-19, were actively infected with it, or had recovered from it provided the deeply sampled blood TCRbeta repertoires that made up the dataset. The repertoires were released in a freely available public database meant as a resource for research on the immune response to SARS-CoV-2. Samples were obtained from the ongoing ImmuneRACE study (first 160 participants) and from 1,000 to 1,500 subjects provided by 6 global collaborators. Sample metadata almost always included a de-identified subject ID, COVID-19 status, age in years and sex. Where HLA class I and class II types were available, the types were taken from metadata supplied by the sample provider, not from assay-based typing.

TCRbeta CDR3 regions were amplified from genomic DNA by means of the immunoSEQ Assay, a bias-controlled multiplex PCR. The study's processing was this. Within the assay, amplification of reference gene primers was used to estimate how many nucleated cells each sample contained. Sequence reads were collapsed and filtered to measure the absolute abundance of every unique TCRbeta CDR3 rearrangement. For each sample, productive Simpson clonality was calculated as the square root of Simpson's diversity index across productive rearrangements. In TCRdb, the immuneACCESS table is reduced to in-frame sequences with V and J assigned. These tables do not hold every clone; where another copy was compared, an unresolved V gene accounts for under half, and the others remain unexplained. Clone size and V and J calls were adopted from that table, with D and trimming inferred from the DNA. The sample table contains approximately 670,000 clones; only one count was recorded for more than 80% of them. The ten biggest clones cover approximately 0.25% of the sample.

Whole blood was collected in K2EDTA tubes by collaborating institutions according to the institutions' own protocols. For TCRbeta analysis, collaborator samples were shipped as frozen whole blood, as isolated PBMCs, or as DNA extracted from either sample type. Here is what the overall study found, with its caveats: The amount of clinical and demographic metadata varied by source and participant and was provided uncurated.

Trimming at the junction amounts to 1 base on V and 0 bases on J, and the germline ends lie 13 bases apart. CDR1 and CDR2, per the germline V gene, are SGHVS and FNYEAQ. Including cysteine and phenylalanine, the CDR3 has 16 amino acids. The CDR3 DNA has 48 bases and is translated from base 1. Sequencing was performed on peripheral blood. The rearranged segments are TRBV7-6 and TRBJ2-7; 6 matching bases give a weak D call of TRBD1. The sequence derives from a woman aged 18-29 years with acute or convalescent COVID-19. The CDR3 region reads CASSLGGTQSSYEQYF. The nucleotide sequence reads TGTGCCAGCAGCTTAGGAGGGACACAGAGCTCCTACGAGCAGTACTTC.